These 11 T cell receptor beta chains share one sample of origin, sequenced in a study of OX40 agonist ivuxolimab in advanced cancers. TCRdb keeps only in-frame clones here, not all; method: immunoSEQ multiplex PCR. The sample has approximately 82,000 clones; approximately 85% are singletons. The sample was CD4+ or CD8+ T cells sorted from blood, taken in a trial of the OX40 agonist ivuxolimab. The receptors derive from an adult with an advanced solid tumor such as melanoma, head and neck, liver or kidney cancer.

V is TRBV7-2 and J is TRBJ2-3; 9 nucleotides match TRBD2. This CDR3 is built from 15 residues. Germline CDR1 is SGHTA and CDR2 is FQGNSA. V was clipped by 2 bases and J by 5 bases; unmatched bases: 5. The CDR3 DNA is TGTGCCAGCAGCTTACGCGGGGGGGCCGTAGATACGCAGTATTTT. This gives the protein CASSLRGGAVDTQYF.

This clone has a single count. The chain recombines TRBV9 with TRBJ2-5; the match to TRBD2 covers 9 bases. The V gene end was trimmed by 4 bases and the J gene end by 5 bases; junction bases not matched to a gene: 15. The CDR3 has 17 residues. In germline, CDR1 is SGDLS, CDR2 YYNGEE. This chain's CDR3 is CASSSSGLAFKEETQYF. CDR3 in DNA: TGTGCCAGCAGCTCCTCTGGACTAGCGTTTAAGGAGGAGACCCAGTACTTC. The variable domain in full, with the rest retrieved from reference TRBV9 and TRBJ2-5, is DSGVTQTPKHLITATGQRVTLRCSPRSGDLSVYWYQQSLDQGLQFLIQYYNGEERAKGNILERFSAQQFPDLHSELNLSSLELGDSALYFCASSSSGLAFKEETQYFGPGTRLLVL.

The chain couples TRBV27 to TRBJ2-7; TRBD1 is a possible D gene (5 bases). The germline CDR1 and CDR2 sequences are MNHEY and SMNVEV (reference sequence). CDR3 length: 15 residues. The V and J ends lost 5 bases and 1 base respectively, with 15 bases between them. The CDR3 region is CASSVRPQGSYEQYF. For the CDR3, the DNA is TGTGCCAGCAGTGTAAGGCCCCAGGGTTCCTACGAGCAGTACTTC.

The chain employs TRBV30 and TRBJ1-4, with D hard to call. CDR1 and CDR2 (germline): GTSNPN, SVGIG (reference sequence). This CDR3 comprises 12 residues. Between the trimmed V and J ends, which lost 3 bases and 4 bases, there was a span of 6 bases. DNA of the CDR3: TGTGCCTGGAGCGCGGGTAATGAAAAACTGTTTTTT. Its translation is CAWSAGNEKLFF.

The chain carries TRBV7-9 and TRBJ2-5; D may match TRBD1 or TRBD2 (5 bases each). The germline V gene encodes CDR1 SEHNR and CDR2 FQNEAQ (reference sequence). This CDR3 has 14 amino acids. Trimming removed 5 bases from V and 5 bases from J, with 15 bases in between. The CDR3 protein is CASSPLGTAETQYF. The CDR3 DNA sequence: TGTGCCAGCAGCCCATTGGGGACCGCGGAGACCCAGTACTTC.

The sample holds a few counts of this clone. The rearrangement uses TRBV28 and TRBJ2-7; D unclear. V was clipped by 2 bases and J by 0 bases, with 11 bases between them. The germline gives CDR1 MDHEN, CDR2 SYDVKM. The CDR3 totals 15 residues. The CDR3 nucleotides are TGTGCCAGCAGTTTAACCCAGGCGAGCTCCTACGAGCAGTACTTC. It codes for CASSLTQASSYEQYF.

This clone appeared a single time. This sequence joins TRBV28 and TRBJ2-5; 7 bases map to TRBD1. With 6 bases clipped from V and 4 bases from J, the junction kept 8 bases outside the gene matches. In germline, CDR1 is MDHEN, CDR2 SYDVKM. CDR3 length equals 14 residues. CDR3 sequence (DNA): TGTGCCAGCAGATCACAGGGGTGGGCAGAGACCCAGTACTTC. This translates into CASRSQGWAETQYF.

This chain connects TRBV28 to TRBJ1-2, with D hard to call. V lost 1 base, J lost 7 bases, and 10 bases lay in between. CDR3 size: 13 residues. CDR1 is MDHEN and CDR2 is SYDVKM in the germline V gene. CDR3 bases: TGTGCCAGCAGTTTATCCTACTCGGGTGGCTACACCTTC. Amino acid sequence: CASSLSYSGGYTF.

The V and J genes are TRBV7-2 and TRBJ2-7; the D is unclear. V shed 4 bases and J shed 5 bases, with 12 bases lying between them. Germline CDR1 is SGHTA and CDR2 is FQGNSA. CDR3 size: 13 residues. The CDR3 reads CASSSFSHNEQYF. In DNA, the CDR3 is TGTGCCAGCAGCTCCTTTTCCCACAACGAGCAGTACTTC.

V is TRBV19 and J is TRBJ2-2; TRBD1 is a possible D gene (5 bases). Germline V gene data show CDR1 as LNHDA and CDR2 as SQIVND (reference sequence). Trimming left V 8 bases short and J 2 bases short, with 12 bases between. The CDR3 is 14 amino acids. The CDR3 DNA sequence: TGTGCCAGTCGTACGCAGGGAAACACCGGGGAGCTGTTTTTT. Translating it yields CASRTQGNTGELFF.

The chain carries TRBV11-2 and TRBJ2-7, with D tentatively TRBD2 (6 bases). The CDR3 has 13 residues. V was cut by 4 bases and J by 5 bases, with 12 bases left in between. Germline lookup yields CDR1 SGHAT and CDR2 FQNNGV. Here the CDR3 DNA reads TGTGCCAGCAGCTGGGGGGTACGGGACGAGCAGTACTTC. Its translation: CASSWGVRDEQYF.